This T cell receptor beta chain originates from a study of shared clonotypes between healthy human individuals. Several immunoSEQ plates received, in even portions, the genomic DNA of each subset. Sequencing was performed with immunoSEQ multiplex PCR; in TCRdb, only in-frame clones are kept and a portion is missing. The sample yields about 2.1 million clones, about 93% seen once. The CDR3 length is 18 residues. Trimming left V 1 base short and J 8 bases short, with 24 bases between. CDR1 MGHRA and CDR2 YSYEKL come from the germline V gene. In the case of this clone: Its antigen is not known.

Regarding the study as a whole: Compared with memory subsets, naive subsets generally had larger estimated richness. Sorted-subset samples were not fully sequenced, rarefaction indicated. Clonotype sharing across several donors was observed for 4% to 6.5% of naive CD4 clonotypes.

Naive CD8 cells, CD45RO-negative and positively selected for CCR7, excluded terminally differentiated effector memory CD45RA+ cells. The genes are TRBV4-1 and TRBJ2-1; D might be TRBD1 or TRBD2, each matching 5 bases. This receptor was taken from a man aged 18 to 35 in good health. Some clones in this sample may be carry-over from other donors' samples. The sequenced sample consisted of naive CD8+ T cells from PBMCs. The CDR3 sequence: CASSQGGPGTVISYEQFF. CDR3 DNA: TGCGCCAGCAGCCAAGGAGGGCCCGGGACGGTGATTTCATATGAGCAGTTCTTC.